Each of the 26 T cell receptor beta chains below was sequenced from the same sample in a study of blood T cell repertoires in COVID-19. This table comes from immunoSEQ multiplex PCR, and its TCRdb copy is limited to in-frame clones, with some not included. The sample yields some 110,000 clones, 70% to 85% seen once. Sequencing was carried out using peripheral blood. These receptors were collected from a man aged 45-65 years with acute or convalescent COVID-19.

The chain combines TRBV5-1 with TRBJ1-1; 9 positions agree with TRBD1. CDR3 length: 14 residues. Per the germline V gene, CDR1 is SGHRS and CDR2 is YFSETQ. The V and J ends lost 7 bases and 5 bases, in that order; junction bases with no gene match: 9. CDR3 coding DNA: TGCGCCAGCGGCACCGGGACAGGGATGACTGAAGCTTTCTTT. The encoded protein is CASGTGTGMTEAFF. The full variable domain, in which reference TRBV5-1 and TRBJ1-1 provide the parts outside the CDR3, is KAGVTQTPRYLIKTRGQQVTLSCSPISGHRSVSWYQQTPGQGLQFLFEYFSETQRNKGNFPGRFSGRQFSNSRSEMNVSTLELGDSALYLCASGTGTGMTEAFFGQGTRLTVV.

This chain links TRBV24-1 with TRBJ2-5; 7 bases map to TRBD1. The CDR3 covers 16 residues. CDR1 KGHDR and CDR2 SFDVKD come from the germline V gene. Unmatched junction bases numbered 11, after V lost 4 bases and J lost 4 bases. The CDR3 reads CATSDPSTGMRETQYF. CDR3 nucleotides: TGTGCCACCAGTGACCCCTCGACAGGGATGAGAGAGACCCAGTACTTC.

The chain recombines TRBV21-1 with TRBJ2-5; the table's D call TRBD2 went unverified against the DNA. TRBV21-1 corresponds to a pseudogene. CDR3 length: 22 residues. CDR3 DNA: TGTGCCAGCAGCTCGGGGGTAGAGTTAGCGGGAGGGCCGGTCGTACTCCAAGAGACCCAGTACTTC. It yields the protein CASSSGVELAGGPVVLQETQYF.

This chain connects TRBV6-6 to TRBJ2-7, with TRBD1 identical over 9 bases. The length of the CDR3 is 14 residues. The V gene's germline CDR1 is MNHNY and CDR2 SVGAGI (reference sequence). Trimming took 5 bases from V and 7 from J; bases not matched to a gene: 9. The chain's CDR3 is CASSNGYRGQEQYF. CDR3 coding DNA: TGTGCCAGCAGTAATGGCTACAGGGGGCAGGAGCAGTACTTC.

V gene TRBV30 combines with J gene TRBJ1-5, with 9 bases identical to TRBD1. The length of the CDR3 is 14 residues. CDR1 is GTSNPN and CDR2 is SVGIG in the germline V gene (reference sequence). J lost 7 bases, V lost 1 base, and 5 bases had no gene match. CDR3 amino acids: CAWSAGTGRQPQHF. CDR3 sequence (DNA): TGTGCCTGGAGTGCGGGGACAGGGAGGCAGCCCCAGCATTTT.

The V and J genes are TRBV4-2 and TRBJ2-7, with 9 bases identical to TRBD2. The CDR3 runs to 16 residues. CDR1 is LGHNA, CDR2 YNFKEQ, per germline. V was pared by 1 base and J by 3 bases, with 7 bases of the junction left unmatched. The CDR3: CASSQVGGRALYEQYF. CDR3 nucleotide sequence: TGTGCCAGCAGCCAAGTGGGCGGGAGGGCCCTCTACGAGCAGTACTTC.

This chain connects TRBV3-1 (or the pseudogene TRBV3-2) to TRBJ2-5; no firm D call. Germline lookup yields CDR1 LGHDT and CDR2 YNNKEL (reference sequence). Trimming took off 1 base at V and 5 bases at J, with 5 bases between the two ends. The CDR3 sequence is 12 residues long. The CDR3 DNA is TGTGCCAGCAGCCAAGTTATCGAGACCCAGTACTTC. Encoded protein: CASSQVIETQYF.

The chain couples TRBV18 to TRBJ1-1, with D possibly being TRBD1 (5 bases). The germline V and J ends were trimmed by 2 bases and 0 bases, with 13 bases remaining between them. The CDR3 extends over 16 amino acids. Germline V gene data show CDR1 as KGHSH and CDR2 as LQKENI. CDR3 amino acids: CASSPLQDTMNTEAFF. CDR3 DNA: TGTGCCAGCTCACCATTACAGGACACTATGAACACTGAAGCTTTCTTT.

This clone was observed once. The chain combines TRBV18 with TRBJ2-1; 11 bases map to TRBD2. J lost 4 bases, V lost 6 bases, and 8 bases had no gene match. The CDR3 totals 16 residues. CDR1 is KGHSH, CDR2 LQKENI, per germline. CDR3 in amino acids: CASSPLAGGRYNEQFF. CDR3 DNA sequence: TGTGCCAGCTCCCCTTTAGCGGGGGGGCGATACAATGAGCAGTTCTTC.

CDR3 in DNA: TGCAGTGCTAGTGATAGCGGGAGGCCCTCCTACAATGAGCAGTTCTTC. Translation gives CSASDSGRPSYNEQFF. The rearrangement joins TRBV20-1 to TRBJ2-1, with 10 bases fitting TRBD2. The CDR3 has 16 amino acids. CDR1 is DFQATT and CDR2 is SNEGSKA in the germline V gene (reference sequence). V lost 3 bases and J lost 0; bases outside the gene matches: 5.

This clone is a singleton in its sample. This sequence joins TRBV11-2 and TRBJ2-1; TRBD2 is a possible D gene (6 bases). Germline V gene sequence: CDR1 SGHAT, CDR2 FQNNGV. Trimming shortened V by 2 bases and J by 7 bases, and 12 bases separated the two germline ends. This CDR3 contains 14 residues. The CDR3 here is CASSLWAGINEQFF. Written as DNA, the CDR3 is TGTGCCAGCAGCTTATGGGCGGGAATAAATGAGCAGTTCTTC.

The chain links TRBV2 to TRBJ2-5; D is unresolved. The V end lost 3 bases, the J end lost 2 bases, and 10 bases lay between the germline ends. From germline, CDR1 is SNHLY and CDR2 FYNNEI. The CDR3 runs to 14 residues. The CDR3 nucleotides read TGTGCCAGCAGTGACTTTTCCCCTCAAGAGACCCAGTACTTC. Its protein is CASSDFSPQETQYF.

CDR3 in amino acids: CATSRVGRSGYEQYF. CDR3 coding DNA: TGTGCCACCAGCAGGGTAGGGAGGTCTGGGTACGAGCAGTACTTC. The rearrangement joins TRBV15 to TRBJ2-7, with D tentatively TRBD2 (6 bases). V was pared by 3 bases and J by 4 bases, with 16 bases between. Germline CDR1 reads LNHNV; CDR2 reads YYDKDF (reference sequence). The CDR3 runs to 15 residues.

The J gene is TRBJ2-2, the V gene TRBV2; 7 positions match TRBD2. The CDR3 runs 14 residues. Trimming cost V 7 bases and J 5 bases; bases outside gene matches: 7. The germline CDR1 and CDR2 sequences are SNHLY and FYNNEI. The CDR3 bases are TGTGCCAGCACCCCCAGCGGGGTGACCGGGGAGCTGTTTTTT. It specifies CASTPSGVTGELFF.

The gene calls are TRBV27 and TRBJ1-2, with 9 nucleotides matching TRBD1. The germline V gene encodes CDR1 MNHEY and CDR2 SMNVEV (reference sequence). This CDR3 comprises 14 residues. The V gene end was trimmed by 2 bases and the J gene end by 8 bases; junction bases not matched to a gene: 6. CDR3: CASSLQGQGRGYTF. The CDR3 DNA sequence: TGTGCCAGCAGTTTACAGGGACAGGGACGGGGCTACACCTTC.

The V and J genes are TRBV7-9 and TRBJ2-3; D possibly corresponds to TRBD1 (7 bases). Germline values: CDR1 SEHNR, CDR2 FQNEAQ (reference sequence). Trimming took off 5 bases at V and 7 bases at J, with 25 bases between the two ends. CDR3 size: 17 residues. Here the CDR3 DNA reads TGTGCCAGCAGCCCGACCGTCTTGCAGGGGGGAGGAAATACGCAGTATTTT. Translation: CASSPTVLQGGGNTQYF.

The rearrangement uses TRBV4-2 and TRBJ1-2; TRBD1 matches 9 bases. The CDR3 extends over 16 amino acids. Trimming removed 6 bases from V and 8 bases from J; junction bases left unmatched: 16. Germline V gives CDR1 LGHNA, CDR2 YNFKEQ. The CDR3 sequence: CASRRRAGQGIGGYTF. The CDR3 DNA follows: TGTGCCAGCAGGCGCCGGGCGGGACAGGGAATAGGCGGCTACACCTTC.

This clone was found a few times. The V call is TRBV19, the J call TRBJ2-2; TRBD2 is a possible D gene (6 bases). Trimming took 3 bases from V and 4 from J, leaving 12 bases between them. Germline V gene sequence: CDR1 LNHDA, CDR2 SQIVND (reference sequence). This CDR3 contains 15 residues. The CDR3 bases are TGTGCCAGTAGTATGGGGCGCGGGGTCACCGGGGAGCTGTTTTTT. Amino acid sequence: CASSMGRGVTGELFF.

This clone was found many times. The chain uses TRBV9 and TRBJ2-7; a possible D gene is TRBD2 (6 bases). The CDR3 loop spans 14 amino acids. V lost 1 base and J 5 bases, leaving 13 bases between the germline ends. The germline gives CDR1 SGDLS, CDR2 YYNGEE. The CDR3 here is CASSVRWEVHEQYF. The CDR3 DNA sequence: TGTGCCAGCAGCGTACGGTGGGAGGTCCACGAGCAGTACTTC.

CDR3 protein: CATSDSGFTGELFF. The CDR3 coding sequence is TGTGCCACCAGTGACTCGGGGTTCACCGGGGAGCTGTTTTTT. The rearrangement links TRBV24-1 to TRBJ2-2, with a tentative D call TRBD2 (5 bases). The CDR3 spans 14 residues. The germline V and J ends were trimmed by 4 bases and 4 bases, with 9 bases remaining between them. The germline V gene has CDR1 KGHDR and CDR2 SFDVKD.

The chain combines TRBV7-8 with TRBJ2-2; TRBD1 is a possible D gene (5 bases). Between the trimmed V and J ends, which lost 2 bases and 4 bases, there was a span of 11 bases. CDR3 length: 15 residues. Looked up from germline, CDR1 is SGHVS and CDR2 is FQNEAQ. The CDR3 sequence: CASSLRGGGTGELFF. CDR3 bases: TGTGCCAGCAGCTTAAGGGGTGGTGGCACCGGGGAGCTGTTTTTT.

The chain has TRBV5-6 and TRBJ2-7, with TRBD2 as a possible D gene (6 bases). Trimming cost V 8 bases and J 2 bases, with 17 bases left between them. The CDR3 totals 14 residues. Germline lookup yields CDR1 SGHDT and CDR2 YYEEEE. This CDR3 reads CASTMGGATYEQYF. As DNA, the CDR3 is TGTGCCAGTACTATGGGCGGGGCAACCTACGAGCAGTACTTC.

The DNA of the CDR3 is TGCGCCAGCAGCCTCCTAGCGGGAAACCAAGAGACCCAGTACTTC. This encodes CASSLLAGNQETQYF. The rearrangement joins TRBV5-1 to TRBJ2-5; 9 bases line up with TRBD2. J gave up 0 bases and V 4 bases, and 4 bases lay outside the gene matches. The germline CDR1 and CDR2 sequences are SGHRS and YFSETQ. This CDR3 comprises 15 residues.

This clone came up a few times. The J gene is TRBJ1-5, the V gene TRBV27; D not certain. Trimming took off 3 bases at V and 3 bases at J, with 3 bases between the two ends. The CDR3 sequence is 12 residues long. The germline V gene encodes CDR1 MNHEY and CDR2 SMNVEV (reference sequence). CDR3 sequence: CASSFLNQPQHF. CDR3 bases: TGTGCCAGCAGTTTCCTCAATCAGCCCCAGCATTTT.

This clone showed up just a few times. The rearrangement uses TRBV10-3 and TRBJ1-1; D is unresolved. Germline lookup yields CDR1 ENHRY and CDR2 SYGVKD. The CDR3 extends over 15 amino acids. V was cut by 2 bases and J by 5 bases, with 15 bases left in between. The CDR3 protein is CAISEIRPNLTEAFF. In DNA, the CDR3 is TGTGCCATCAGTGAGATCCGCCCGAACCTAACTGAAGCTTTCTTT.

The chain is built from TRBV7-9 and TRBJ1-1; D may be TRBD1 (6 bases). V gave up 1 base and J gave up 5 bases, with 11 bases separating them. Germline V lookup: CDR1 SEHNR, CDR2 FQNEAQ (reference sequence). CDR3 size: 14 residues. For the CDR3, the DNA is TGTGCCAGCAGCTTAGGGGGGCTTAGGACTGAAGCTTTCTTT. Protein product: CASSLGGLRTEAFF.